The entry that follows covers one T cell receptor beta chain sequence. Germline values: CDR1 SGHAT, CDR2 FQNNGV. The CDR3 totals 15 residues. The V segment lost 5 bases and the J segment 0 bases; nucleotides outside the gene matches: 3. These data belong to a study of OX40 agonist ivuxolimab in advanced cancers. TCRdb's copy holds only in-frame clones and misses some; the assay was immunoSEQ multiplex PCR. The sample lists about 20,000 clones; just under 90% were seen once. This sequence was found in an adult with an advanced solid tumor such as melanoma, head and neck, liver or kidney cancer. The input for sequencing was CD4+ or CD8+ T cells sorted from blood, taken in a trial of the OX40 agonist ivuxolimab. The chain combines TRBV11-2 with TRBJ1-4; the match to TRBD1 covers 7 bases. The chain's CDR3 is CASSHQGATNEKLFF. DNA of the CDR3: TGTGCCAGCAGCCATCAGGGGGCAACTAATGAAAAACTGTTTTTT.